This TCR beta chain was observed in a study of CD8 T cells in ankylosing spondylitis. Study-wide findings and caveats: Roughly eight highly homologous variants made up a TCR beta motif that seemed to typify ankylosing spondylitis blood.

This clonotype was counted only a few times. Its antigen remains unknown. Using its own MiXCR run on the 5' RACE reads, TCRdb lists one record per CDR3 protein. This table holds 350,000 to 550,000 distinct CDR3 sequences, more than 25% found once. J lost 0 bases, V lost 6 bases, and 8 bases had no gene match. The length of the CDR3 is 16 residues. CDR1 and CDR2 (germline): SGHDT, YYEEEE. The sequenced sample was blood, either unsorted or a sorted T cell fraction (not recorded which). The sequence came from a male donor with ankylosing spondylitis. The J gene is TRBJ2-2, the V gene TRBV5-6; 7 bases align to TRBD1. This chain's CDR3 is CASMYGDRANTGELFF. The CDR3 DNA reads as TGTGCCAGCATGTATGGGGACAGAGCGAACACCGGGGAGCTGTTTTTT.